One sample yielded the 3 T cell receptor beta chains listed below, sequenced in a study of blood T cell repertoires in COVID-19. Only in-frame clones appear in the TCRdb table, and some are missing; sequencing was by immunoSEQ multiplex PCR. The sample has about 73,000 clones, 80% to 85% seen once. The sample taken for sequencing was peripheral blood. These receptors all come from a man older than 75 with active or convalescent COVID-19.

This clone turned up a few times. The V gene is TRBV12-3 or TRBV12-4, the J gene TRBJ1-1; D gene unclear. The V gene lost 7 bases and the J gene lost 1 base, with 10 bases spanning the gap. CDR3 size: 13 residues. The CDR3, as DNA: TGTGCCAGCAAGACGAGGGAGAACACTGAAGCTTTCTTT. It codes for CASKTRENTEAFF.

The CDR3: CASSVGRANTEAFF. The CDR3 DNA reads TGCGCCAGCAGTGTGGGCAGGGCGAACACTGAAGCTTTCTTT. V gene TRBV10-2 combines with J gene TRBJ1-1; possibly TRBD1 for D (5 bases). This CDR3 is 14 amino acids long. Trimming cost V 4 bases and J 1 base, with 10 bases left between them. Germline CDR1 reads WSHSY; CDR2 reads SAAADI.

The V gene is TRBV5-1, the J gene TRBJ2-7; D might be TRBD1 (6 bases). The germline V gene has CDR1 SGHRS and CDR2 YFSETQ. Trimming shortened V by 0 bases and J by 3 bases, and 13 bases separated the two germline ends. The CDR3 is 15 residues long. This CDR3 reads CASSLVGDTYYEQYF. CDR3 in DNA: TGCGCCAGCAGCTTGGTGGGGGACACCTACTACGAGCAGTACTTC.